These 28 T cell receptor beta chains share one sample of origin, sequenced in a study of blood T cell repertoires in COVID-19. The method was immunoSEQ multiplex PCR; TCRdb's version includes in-frame clones alone and lacks a portion of them. Found here are a few hundred thousand clones, 70% to 90% of them singletons; the top ten hold 1.5% to 2%. Sequenced: PBMCs or T cells enriched from blood (not recorded which). These receptors originate from a middle-aged man who had recovered from COVID-19.

This clone appeared a single time. In DNA form, the CDR3 reads TGTGCCACACACAGGGCCTTGATGACTGAAGCTTTCTTT. The encoded protein is CATHRALMTEAFF. V gene TRBV24-1 combines with J gene TRBJ1-1, with D possibly TRBD1 on 6 matching bases. Looked up from germline, CDR1 is KGHDR and CDR2 is SFDVKD. The CDR3 loop spans 13 amino acids. The V gene lost 10 bases and the J gene lost 5 bases, with 16 bases spanning the gap.

The gene calls are TRBV5-4 and TRBJ1-1; 8 bases agree with TRBD1. With V trimmed by 4 bases and J by 6 bases, 11 bases remained unmatched. Per germline, CDR1 SGHNT and CDR2 YYREEE (reference sequence). The CDR3 spans 15 residues. CDR3 in DNA: TGTGCCAGCAGCGGGGGGTGGACAGGGCTTTCTGAAGCTTTCTTT. Amino acid sequence: CASSGGWTGLSEAFF. The full variable domain, with the rest looked up from reference TRBV5-4 and TRBJ1-1, is ETGVTQSPTHLIKTRGQQVTLRCSSQSGHNTVSWYQQALGQGPQFIFQYYREEENGRGNFPPRFSGLQFPNYSSELNVNALELDDSALYLCASSGGWTGLSEAFFGQGTRLTVV.

This clone was seen once. The J gene is TRBJ1-4, the V gene TRBV7-2, with 7 positions matching TRBD1. Germline values: CDR1 SGHTA, CDR2 FQGNSA. This CDR3 region has 15 residues. Trimming cost V 1 base and J 7 bases; bases outside gene matches: 6. The CDR3 DNA sequence: TGTGCCAGCAGCTTAGGAGGGGGCCGGACTGAAAAACTGTTTTTT. As protein: CASSLGGGRTEKLFF.

Comments on this clone: Other nucleotide sequences from this sample produce the same CDR3. This chain joins TRBV9 and TRBJ2-2; 11 positions match TRBD2. V lost 3 bases to trimming and J lost 5 bases; unmatched junction nucleotides: 3. This CDR3 contains 15 residues. Per germline, CDR1 SGDLS and CDR2 YYNGEE. As DNA, the CDR3 is TGTGCCAGCAGCGCATTAGCGGGGGGGACCGGGGAGCTGTTTTTT. It encodes CASSALAGGTGELFF.

This chain's CDR3 is CASARSPYEQYF. As DNA, the CDR3 is TGTGCCAGCGCGAGAAGTCCCTACGAGCAGTACTTC. The chain uses TRBV12-3 or TRBV12-4 and TRBJ2-7; no reliable D call. This CDR3 is 12 amino acids long. Trimming took 8 bases from V and 2 from J, leaving 10 bases between them.

This CDR3 reads CASGTGPNTGELFF. The CDR3 region has the DNA TGTGCCAGTGGGACAGGGCCGAACACCGGGGAGCTGTTTTTT. V is TRBV19 and J is TRBJ2-2, with 9 nucleotides matching TRBD1. The V segment lost 8 bases and the J segment 0 bases; nucleotides outside the gene matches: 1. CDR1 and CDR2 (germline): LNHDA, SQIVND (reference sequence). This CDR3 is built from 14 residues.

CDR3 DNA sequence: TGTGCCAGCAGCTTAGCGGCAGGGACCCAGTACTTC. As protein: CASSLAAGTQYF. The V call is TRBV7-8, the J call TRBJ2-5; unclear D gene. Germline V gene sequence: CDR1 SGHVS, CDR2 FQNEAQ. The V gene lost 0 bases and the J gene lost 7 bases, with 6 bases spanning the gap. The CDR3 consists of 12 residues.

This clone was counted between two and nine times. V gene TRBV2 combines with J gene TRBJ2-1, with 9 bases fitting TRBD1. This CDR3 is 15 amino acids long. V was clipped by 1 base and J by 6 bases; unmatched bases: 4. Germline CDR1 reads SNHLY; CDR2 reads FYNNEI. The CDR3 DNA is TGTGCCAGCAGTGAAGGGACAGGGGCCCTCAATGAGCAGTTCTTC. Residues: CASSEGTGALNEQFF.

The rearrangement links TRBV6-2 or TRBV6-3 to TRBJ1-5; 8 bases are a match to TRBD1. CDR1 MNHEY and CDR2 SVGEGT come from the germline V gene. The CDR3 loop spans 18 amino acids. J was trimmed by 4 bases and V by 6 bases; bases with no gene match: 17. In DNA, the CDR3 is TGTGCCAGCAGCAAGCAGGGGGCGCTGATATTTAATAATCAGCCCCAGCATTTT. Its protein is CASSKQGALIFNNQPQHF.

In its sample, this clone was seen once. This chain links TRBV6-1 with TRBJ1-2, with D maybe TRBD1 (6 bases). Between the trimmed V and J ends, which lost 3 bases and 8 bases, there was a span of 13 bases. The germline V gene has CDR1 MNHNS and CDR2 SASEGT. The CDR3 sequence is 13 residues long. In DNA, the CDR3 is TGTGCCAGCAGTGACAGGGGTCTTAACGGCTACACCTTC. This translates into CASSDRGLNGYTF.

This clone appeared once. Relative to the germline gene, one junction end is altered; a read error may explain this. The chain is built from TRBV6-1 and TRBJ2-2, with D tentatively TRBD1 (5 bases). Germline loops: CDR1 MNHNS, CDR2 SASEGT. This CDR3 comprises 15 residues. The CDR3: CASREVGQGAGELFF. The CDR3 DNA follows: TGTGCCAGCAGAGAAGTGGGGCAAGGGGCCGGGGAGCTGTTTTTT.

This chain uses TRBV28 with TRBJ1-5; no definite D call. The CDR3 loop spans 13 amino acids. The germline V gene encodes CDR1 MDHEN and CDR2 SYDVKM. Trimming left V 2 bases short and J 9 bases short, with 11 bases between. The CDR3 DNA reads TGTGCCAGCAGTTTACGGGGAGTAATGCCCCAGCATTTT. Protein product: CASSLRGVMPQHF. Looking up the rest from reference TRBV28 and TRBJ1-5 gives the full variable domain: DVKVTQSSRYLVKRTGEKVFLECVQDMDHENMFWYRQDPGLGLRLIYFSYDVKMKEKGDIPEGYSVSREKKERFSLILESASTNQTSMYLCASSLRGVMPQHFGDGTRLSIL.

The J gene is TRBJ1-1, the V gene TRBV19, with a weak D call TRBD1 (5 bases). Germline lookup yields CDR1 LNHDA and CDR2 SQIVND (reference sequence). Trimming took 0 bases from V and 9 from J, leaving 14 bases between them. The CDR3 has 14 residues. CDR3 bases: TGTGCCAGTAGTATAGATTGGGGCACCCCGAAAGCTTTCTTT. Protein: CASSIDWGTPKAFF.

The chain is built from TRBV5-1 and TRBJ2-1; D unclear. This CDR3 is built from 15 residues. Germline CDR1 is SGHRS and CDR2 is YFSETQ. V was trimmed by 0 bases and J by 9 bases, leaving 16 bases between them. The CDR3 loop reads CASSLASGTQGEQFF. Written as DNA, the CDR3 is TGCGCCAGCAGCTTGGCCTCAGGTACTCAAGGTGAGCAGTTCTTC.

This clone showed up just a few times. The chain uses TRBV3-1 (or the pseudogene TRBV3-2) and TRBJ1-2; 7 nucleotides line up with TRBD1. V lost 5 bases, J lost 0 bases, and 3 bases stayed unmatched. Germline V CDR1 and CDR2: LGHDT, YNNKEL (reference sequence). There are 14 residues in the CDR3. CDR3: CASSTGQPNYGYTF. The CDR3 DNA is TGTGCCAGCAGCACGGGACAGCCTAACTATGGCTACACCTTC.

V gene TRBV25-1 combines with J gene TRBJ2-1, with TRBD2 matching over 8 bases. Germline trimming cut 3 bases from V and 8 bases from J; bases unmatched to any gene: 6. CDR1 is MGHDK, CDR2 SYGVNS, per germline. This CDR3 contains 14 residues. As DNA, the CDR3 is TGTGCCAGCAGTGATCAGCGGGAGAGGCATGAGCAGTTCTTC. This translates into CASSDQRERHEQFF.

In this sample, this clone turned up a few times. The CDR3 region has the DNA TGTGCCAGCAGCAATGCATTCCGGGACAGGGACTACGAGCAGTACTTC. Protein: CASSNAFRDRDYEQYF. The V and J genes are TRBV5-6 and TRBJ2-7; TRBD1 matches at 9 bases. With 4 bases clipped from V and 3 bases from J, the junction kept 11 bases outside the gene matches. This CDR3 contains 16 residues. CDR1 is SGHDT, CDR2 YYEEEE, per germline.

This clone was counted only a few times. The chain joins TRBV2 to TRBJ2-7, with a possible D match to TRBD2 (6 bases). CDR1 and CDR2 from the germline V gene are SNHLY and FYNNEI. CDR3 length: 13 amino acids. V was trimmed by 8 bases and J by 2 bases, leaving 13 bases between them. CDR3 nucleotides: TGTGCCAGCGAAGGGACTCGCGCCTACGAGCAGTACTTC. Its protein product is CASEGTRAYEQYF.

The chain couples TRBV20-1 to TRBJ2-7, with D possibly TRBD1 on 6 matching bases. The CDR3 runs 11 residues. CDR1 DFQATT and CDR2 SNEGSKA come from the germline V gene (reference sequence). The germline V and J ends were trimmed by 4 bases and 2 bases, with 6 bases remaining between them. The CDR3 DNA reads TGCAGTGCTACAGGGGCCTACGAGCAGTACTTC. Amino acid sequence: CSATGAYEQYF.

The rearrangement uses TRBV6-1 and TRBJ1-2, with 8 bases that match TRBD1. The V segment lost 2 bases and the J segment 0 bases; nucleotides outside the gene matches: 11. The CDR3 sequence is 18 residues long. Germline CDR1 reads MNHNS; CDR2 reads SASEGT. CDR3 sequence: CASSESLAGGTANYGYTF. The CDR3 DNA follows: TGTGCCAGCAGTGAAAGTCTGGCAGGGGGCACGGCTAACTATGGCTACACCTTC.

The chain has TRBV2 and TRBJ2-5; 8 nucleotides agree with TRBD2. The CDR3 is 15 residues long. Losses at the gene ends were 4 bases for V and 6 bases for J; bases not matched to a gene: 10. Germline V gene data show CDR1 as SNHLY and CDR2 as FYNNEI. CDR3 coding DNA: TGTGCCAGCAGTGCCGGGACTAGTGGCTGGAAGACCCAGTACTTC. Translating it yields CASSAGTSGWKTQYF.

The chain carries TRBV28 and TRBJ1-5; a possible D gene is TRBD1 (6 bases). V was pared by 2 bases and J by 4 bases, with 12 bases between. The CDR3 sequence is 15 residues long. The germline gives CDR1 MDHEN, CDR2 SYDVKM. The CDR3 DNA reads TGTGCCAGCAGTTTAAACAGGGTAGGAAATCAGCCCCAGCATTTT. Translated: CASSLNRVGNQPQHF. Full variable domain (remainder filled in from reference TRBV28 and TRBJ1-5): DVKVTQSSRYLVKRTGEKVFLECVQDMDHENMFWYRQDPGLGLRLIYFSYDVKMKEKGDIPEGYSVSREKKERFSLILESASTNQTSMYLCASSLNRVGNQPQHFGDGTRLSIL.

The chain combines TRBV15 with TRBJ1-2, with 8 bases matching TRBD1. V trimming: 0 bases; J trimming: 1 base; junction bases outside the gene matches: 7. The germline CDR1 and CDR2 sequences are LNHNV and YYDKDF (reference sequence). The CDR3 is 17 amino acids. The CDR3 reads CATSRDRWTGNNYGYTF. CDR3 DNA: TGTGCCACCAGCAGAGATAGGTGGACAGGGAATAACTATGGCTACACCTTC.

The V call is TRBV11-3, the J call TRBJ2-1, with D unresolved. The germline V gene has CDR1 SGHNT and CDR2 YENEEA. The CDR3 contains 15 residues. V was pared by 1 base and J by 5 bases, with 12 bases between. Here the CDR3 DNA reads TGTGCCAGCAGCTTAGCGCGCGGTAAGAACAATGAGCAGTTCTTC. It is translated as CASSLARGKNNEQFF.

The J gene is TRBJ1-6, the V gene TRBV6-5, with 7 bases aligning to TRBD1. V trimming: 5 bases; J trimming: 6 bases; junction bases outside the gene matches: 7. The germline CDR1 and CDR2 sequences are MNHEY and SVGAGI. This CDR3 is built from 15 residues. The CDR3 loop is CASSSRQGGNSPLHF. The CDR3 DNA sequence: TGTGCCAGCAGTAGCCGACAGGGCGGTAATTCACCCCTCCACTTT.

The chain has TRBV24-1 and TRBJ2-1; weak D call: TRBD2 (5 bases). The CDR3 runs to 16 residues. Trimming pared 4 bases from V and 8 bases from J, leaving 20 bases between. CDR1 is KGHDR and CDR2 is SFDVKD in the germline V gene. DNA for the CDR3: TGTGCCACCAGTGACTCCGTCGCCGGAGGACGCGATGAGCAGTTCTTC. It specifies CATSDSVAGGRDEQFF.

The chain couples TRBV19 to TRBJ1-2, with 9 bases aligning to TRBD1. The germline gives CDR1 LNHDA, CDR2 SQIVND (reference sequence). V lost 6 bases to trimming and J lost 2 bases; unmatched junction nucleotides: 10. The CDR3 is made up of 16 amino acids. Written as DNA, the CDR3 is TGTGCCAGTAGGCAGGGACAGGGAAGCGGCAACTATGGCTACACCTTC. It is translated as CASRQGQGSGNYGYTF.

The CDR3 bases are TGTGCCAGCAGTTCGGACAGGGGCACTGAAGCTTTCTTT. Protein: CASSSDRGTEAFF. This sequence joins TRBV7-8 and TRBJ1-1, with 9 bases that match TRBD1. The V and J ends lost 6 bases and 4 bases, in that order; junction bases with no gene match: 3. The CDR3 consists of 13 residues. Germline-derived CDR1 and CDR2 are SGHVS and FQNEAQ.